These T cell receptor beta chains were read from a single sample in a study of technical replicates of blood from several donors. Assay used: immunoSEQ multiplex PCR; TCRdb lists only in-frame clones, some missing. The sample has roughly 70,000 clones, 93% seen once. The sequenced material came from T cells isolated from PBMCs. All receptors derive from a human donor in good health. The CDR3 runs from the conserved cysteine through the conserved F or W. Each record gives: CDR3 protein, clone size, V gene, J gene. Expanded clones are given a class, and other clones once, few, many or no size at all.

CDR3 protein: CASTKAGDFYGYTF; clone size: NA; V gene: TRBV11-2; J gene: TRBJ1-2
CDR3 protein: CASSQVRTGTDTQYF; clone size: NA; V gene: TRBV14; J gene: TRBJ2-3
CDR3 protein: CATSRGLAETYEQYF; clone size: NA; V gene: TRBV15; J gene: TRBJ2-7
CDR3 protein: CASRQGHTGELFF; clone size: NA; V gene: TRBV6-5; J gene: TRBJ2-2
CDR3 protein: CASSIDLGVSREPQHF; clone size: NA; V gene: TRBV19; J gene: TRBJ1-5
CDR3 protein: CASSLGTDNQPQHF; clone size: NA; V gene: TRBV5-1; J gene: TRBJ1-5
CDR3 protein: CASSPTGGYFNTEAFF; clone size: NA; V gene: TRBV18; J gene: TRBJ1-1
CDR3 protein: CASSFSTGGGQPQHF; clone size: NA; V gene: TRBV28; J gene: TRBJ1-5
CDR3 protein: CASSIPRGVEKLFF; clone size: NA; V gene: TRBV19; J gene: TRBJ1-4
CDR3 protein: CASRKGLTEAFF; clone size: once; V gene: TRBV6-1; J gene: TRBJ1-1
CDR3 protein: CASSPEDRGQPQHF; clone size: NA; V gene: TRBV4-2; J gene: TRBJ1-5
CDR3 protein: CASTFKGTGELFF; clone size: once; V gene: TRBV27; J gene: TRBJ2-2
CDR3 protein: CASSLYLTVEQYF; clone size: NA; V gene: TRBV28; J gene: TRBJ2-7
CDR3 protein: CASSQGLGTGELFF; clone size: once; V gene: TRBV9; J gene: TRBJ2-2
CDR3 protein: CASSFTSTYEQYF; clone size: NA; V gene: TRBV6-5; J gene: TRBJ2-7
CDR3 protein: CASTPDRASGQPQHF; clone size: NA; V gene: TRBV19; J gene: TRBJ1-5
CDR3 protein: CASSLARVDEQFF; clone size: once; V gene: TRBV5-1; J gene: TRBJ2-1
CDR3 protein: CASSQDQGGGRLFNQPQHF; clone size: NA; V gene: TRBV4-2; J gene: TRBJ1-5
CDR3 protein: CASSLALGLAGGREEVGHEQYF; clone size: once; V gene: TRBV7-2; J gene: TRBJ2-7
CDR3 protein: CASSSQGAGQPQHF; clone size: NA; V gene: TRBV6-6; J gene: TRBJ1-5
CDR3 protein: CASSQVWTGNSPLHF; clone size: few; V gene: TRBV4-1; J gene: TRBJ1-6
CDR3 protein: CASSKGQVPSGLNLAKNIQYF; clone size: NA; V gene: TRBV19; J gene: TRBJ2-4
CDR3 protein: CASSPSRITEAFF; clone size: NA; V gene: TRBV11-2; J gene: TRBJ1-1
CDR3 protein: CASSLNNNEQFF; clone size: NA; V gene: TRBV5-1; J gene: TRBJ2-1
CDR3 protein: CAISGRQDTYGYTF; clone size: NA; V gene: TRBV10-3; J gene: TRBJ1-2
CDR3 protein: CASRGQGLNSPLHF; clone size: NA; V gene: TRBV2; J gene: TRBJ1-6
CDR3 protein: CASSPIFQGARQPQHF; clone size: once; V gene: TRBV28; J gene: TRBJ1-5
CDR3 protein: CASPGEGKSYTF; clone size: NA; V gene: TRBV5-1; J gene: TRBJ1-2
CDR3 protein: CASSWTGYNYGYTF; clone size: NA; V gene: TRBV5-1; J gene: TRBJ1-2
CDR3 protein: CASSVHRDSLYEQYF; clone size: NA; V gene: TRBV5-5; J gene: TRBJ2-7
CDR3 protein: CASSLVGEETQYF; clone size: NA; V gene: TRBV5-1; J gene: TRBJ2-5
CDR3 protein: CASRTGGGLADTQYF; clone size: NA; V gene: TRBV2; J gene: TRBJ2-3
CDR3 protein: CASSTRQGGGETQYF; clone size: NA; V gene: TRBV7-8; J gene: TRBJ2-5
CDR3 protein: CASSVQSLDTEAFF; clone size: once; V gene: TRBV18; J gene: TRBJ1-1
CDR3 protein: CASSYLSGKSTDTQYF; clone size: NA; V gene: TRBV6-5; J gene: TRBJ2-3
CDR3 protein: CASSLYSGANVLTF; clone size: NA; V gene: TRBV5-5; J gene: TRBJ2-6
CDR3 protein: CASRNRGNSPLHF; clone size: NA; V gene: TRBV5-1; J gene: TRBJ1-6
CDR3 protein: CASSRTSLDTGELFF; clone size: NA; V gene: TRBV5-1; J gene: TRBJ2-2
CDR3 protein: CASSAETGAAYGYTF; clone size: NA; V gene: TRBV6-4; J gene: TRBJ1-2
CDR3 protein: CASSLIQTQETQYF; clone size: NA; V gene: TRBV7-9; J gene: TRBJ2-5
CDR3 protein: CASSVSSGSYNEQFF; clone size: NA; V gene: TRBV6-1; J gene: TRBJ2-1
CDR3 protein: CASSQGTDSPLHF; clone size: NA; V gene: TRBV7-3; J gene: TRBJ1-6
CDR3 protein: CASSLTGVPETQYF; clone size: NA; V gene: TRBV28; J gene: TRBJ2-5
CDR3 protein: CASSEPVGEGRYNEQFF; clone size: once; V gene: TRBV25-1; J gene: TRBJ2-1
CDR3 protein: CASSLLYRGSYNEQFF; clone size: NA; V gene: TRBV27; J gene: TRBJ2-1
CDR3 protein: CASSRREDYGYTF; clone size: NA; V gene: TRBV7-9; J gene: TRBJ1-2
CDR3 protein: CAWSVTAGGHEQFF; clone size: NA; V gene: TRBV30; J gene: TRBJ2-1
CDR3 protein: CASSQVSSTGDQPQHF; clone size: NA; V gene: TRBV4-1; J gene: TRBJ1-5
CDR3 protein: CASSLQGPEAFF; clone size: NA; V gene: TRBV5-1; J gene: TRBJ1-1
CDR3 protein: CASSFGGAPSYEQYF; clone size: NA; V gene: TRBV7-9; J gene: TRBJ2-7
CDR3 protein: CASRVGGGNTEAFF; clone size: NA; V gene: TRBV6-5; J gene: TRBJ1-1
CDR3 protein: CASSESGGGNYGYTF; clone size: NA; V gene: TRBV25-1; J gene: TRBJ1-2
CDR3 protein: CASSLGRLTGHLNTEAFF; clone size: NA; V gene: TRBV11-3; J gene: TRBJ1-1
CDR3 protein: CASSEKRVGANVLTF; clone size: NA; V gene: TRBV2; J gene: TRBJ2-6
CDR3 protein: CASSGFRTDTTEAFF; clone size: NA; V gene: TRBV6-1; J gene: TRBJ1-1
CDR3 protein: CASRPGGGDNNEQFF; clone size: NA; V gene: TRBV5-1; J gene: TRBJ2-1